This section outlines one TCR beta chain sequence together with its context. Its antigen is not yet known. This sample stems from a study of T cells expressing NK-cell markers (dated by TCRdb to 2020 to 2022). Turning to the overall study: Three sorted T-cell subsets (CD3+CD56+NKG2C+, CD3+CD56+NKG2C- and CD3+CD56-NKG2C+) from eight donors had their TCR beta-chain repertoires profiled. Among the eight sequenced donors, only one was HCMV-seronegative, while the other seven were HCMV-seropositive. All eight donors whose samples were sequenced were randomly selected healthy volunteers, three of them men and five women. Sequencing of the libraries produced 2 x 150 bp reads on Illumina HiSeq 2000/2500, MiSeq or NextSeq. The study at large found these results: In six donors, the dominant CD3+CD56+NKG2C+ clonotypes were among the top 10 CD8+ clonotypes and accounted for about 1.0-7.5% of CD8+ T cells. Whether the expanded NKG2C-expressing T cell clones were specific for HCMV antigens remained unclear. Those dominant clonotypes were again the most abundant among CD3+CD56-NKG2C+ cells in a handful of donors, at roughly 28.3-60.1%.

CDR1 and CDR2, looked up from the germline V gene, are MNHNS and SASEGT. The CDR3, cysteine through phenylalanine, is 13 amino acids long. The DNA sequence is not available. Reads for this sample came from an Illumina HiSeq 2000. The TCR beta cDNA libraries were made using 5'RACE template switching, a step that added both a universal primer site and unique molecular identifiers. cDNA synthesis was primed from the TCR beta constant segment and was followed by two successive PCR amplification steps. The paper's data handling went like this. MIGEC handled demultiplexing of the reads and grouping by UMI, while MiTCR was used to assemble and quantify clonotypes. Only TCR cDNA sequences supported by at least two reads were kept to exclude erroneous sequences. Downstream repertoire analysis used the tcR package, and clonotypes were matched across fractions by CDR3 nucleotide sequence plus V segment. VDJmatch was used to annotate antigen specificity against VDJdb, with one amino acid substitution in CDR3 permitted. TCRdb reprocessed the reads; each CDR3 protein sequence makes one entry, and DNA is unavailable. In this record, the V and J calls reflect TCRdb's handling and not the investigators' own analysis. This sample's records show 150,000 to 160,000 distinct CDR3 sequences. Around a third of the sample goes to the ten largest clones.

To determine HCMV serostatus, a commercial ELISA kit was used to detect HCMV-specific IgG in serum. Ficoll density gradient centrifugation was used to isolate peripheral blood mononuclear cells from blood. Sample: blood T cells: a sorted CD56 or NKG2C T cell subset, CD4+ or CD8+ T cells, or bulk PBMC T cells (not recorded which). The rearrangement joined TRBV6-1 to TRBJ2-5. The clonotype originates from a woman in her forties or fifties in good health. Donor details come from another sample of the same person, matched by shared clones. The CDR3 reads CASCSGFQETQYF.